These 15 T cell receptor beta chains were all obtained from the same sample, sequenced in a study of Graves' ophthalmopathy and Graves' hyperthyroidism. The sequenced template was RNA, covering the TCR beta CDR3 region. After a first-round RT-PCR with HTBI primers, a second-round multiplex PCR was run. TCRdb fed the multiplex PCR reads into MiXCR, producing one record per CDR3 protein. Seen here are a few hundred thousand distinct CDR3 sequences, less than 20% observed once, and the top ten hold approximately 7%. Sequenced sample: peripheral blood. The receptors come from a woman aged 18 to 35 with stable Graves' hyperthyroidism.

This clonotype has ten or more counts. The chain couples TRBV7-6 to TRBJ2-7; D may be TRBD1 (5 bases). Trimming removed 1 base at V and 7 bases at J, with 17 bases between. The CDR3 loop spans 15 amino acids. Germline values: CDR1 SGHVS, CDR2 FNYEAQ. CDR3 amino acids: CASSLGEQALGEQYF. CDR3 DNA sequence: TGTGCCAGCAGCTTAGGTGAACAGGCCCTGGGGGAGCAGTACTTC.

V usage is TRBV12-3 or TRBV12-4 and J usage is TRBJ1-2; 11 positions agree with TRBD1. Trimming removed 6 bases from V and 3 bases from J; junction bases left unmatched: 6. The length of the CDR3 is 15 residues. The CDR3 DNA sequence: TGTGCCAGCAGACTATCGGGACAGGGGGACTATGGCTACACCTTC. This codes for CASRLSGQGDYGYTF.

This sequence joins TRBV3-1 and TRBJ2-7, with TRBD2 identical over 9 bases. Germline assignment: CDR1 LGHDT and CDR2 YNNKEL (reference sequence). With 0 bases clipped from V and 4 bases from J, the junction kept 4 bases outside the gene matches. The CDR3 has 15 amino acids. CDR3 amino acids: CASSQDTLAGYEQYF. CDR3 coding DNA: TGTGCCAGCAGCCAAGATACACTAGCGGGTTACGAGCAGTACTTC.

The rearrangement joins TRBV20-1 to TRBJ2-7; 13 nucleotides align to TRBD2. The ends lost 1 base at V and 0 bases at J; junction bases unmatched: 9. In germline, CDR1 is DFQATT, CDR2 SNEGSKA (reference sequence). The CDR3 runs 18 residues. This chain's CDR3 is CSARVPRLAGGHSYEQYF. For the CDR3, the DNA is TGCAGTGCTAGAGTCCCCAGACTAGCGGGGGGCCACTCCTACGAGCAGTACTTC.

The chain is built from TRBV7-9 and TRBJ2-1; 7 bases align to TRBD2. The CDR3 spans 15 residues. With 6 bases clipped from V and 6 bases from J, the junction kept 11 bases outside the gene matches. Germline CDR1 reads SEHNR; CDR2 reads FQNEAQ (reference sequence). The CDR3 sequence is CASSLSGLRRNEQFF. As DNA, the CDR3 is TGTGCCAGCAGTCTTAGCGGGCTACGCCGCAATGAGCAGTTCTTC. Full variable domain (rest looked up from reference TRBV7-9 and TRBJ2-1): DTGVSQNPRHKITKRGQNVTFRCDPISEHNRLYWYRQTLGQGPEFLTYFQNEAQLEKSRLLSDRFSAERPKGSFSTLEIQRTEQGDSAMYLCASSLSGLRRNEQFFGPGTRLTVL.

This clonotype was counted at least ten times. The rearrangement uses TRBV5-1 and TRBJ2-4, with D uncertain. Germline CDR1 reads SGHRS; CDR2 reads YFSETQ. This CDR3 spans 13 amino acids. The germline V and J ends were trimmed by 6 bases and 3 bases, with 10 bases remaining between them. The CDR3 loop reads CASTPEGKNIQYF. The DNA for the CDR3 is TGCGCCAGCACCCCGGAAGGCAAAAACATTCAGTACTTC. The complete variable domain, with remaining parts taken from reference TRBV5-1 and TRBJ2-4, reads KAGVTQTPRYLIKTRGQQVTLSCSPISGHRSVSWYQQTPGQGLQFLFEYFSETQRNKGNFPGRFSGRQFSNSRSEMNVSTLELGDSALYLCASTPEGKNIQYFGAGTRLSVL.

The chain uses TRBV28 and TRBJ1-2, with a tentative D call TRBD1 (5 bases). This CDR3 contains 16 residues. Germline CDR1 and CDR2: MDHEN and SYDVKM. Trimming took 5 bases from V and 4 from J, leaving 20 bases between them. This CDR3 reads CASSLDSFRTRYGYTF. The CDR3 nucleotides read TGTGCCAGCAGTCTCGACAGCTTCCGAACCCGCTATGGCTACACCTTC.

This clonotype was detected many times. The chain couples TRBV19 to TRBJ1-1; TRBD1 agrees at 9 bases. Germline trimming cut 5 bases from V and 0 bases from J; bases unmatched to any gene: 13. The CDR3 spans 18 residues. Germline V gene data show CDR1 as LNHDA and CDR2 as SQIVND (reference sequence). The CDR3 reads CASSPRPTGGFMNTEAFF. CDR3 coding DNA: TGTGCCAGTAGTCCCCGACCCACAGGGGGCTTCATGAACACTGAAGCTTTCTTT. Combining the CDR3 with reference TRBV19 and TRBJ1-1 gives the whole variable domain DGGITQSPKYLFRKEGQNVTLSCEQNLNHDAMYWYRQDPGQGLRLIYYSQIVNDFQKGDIAEGYSVSREKKESFPLTVTSAQKNPTAFYLCASSPRPTGGFMNTEAFFGQGTRLTVV.

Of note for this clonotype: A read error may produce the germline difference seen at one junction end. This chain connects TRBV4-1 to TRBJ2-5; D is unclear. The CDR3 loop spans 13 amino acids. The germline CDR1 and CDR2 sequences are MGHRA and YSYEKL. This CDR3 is CTSSEGKQETQYF. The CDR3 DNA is TGCACCAGCAGCGAAGGGAAACAAGAGACCCAGTACTTC.

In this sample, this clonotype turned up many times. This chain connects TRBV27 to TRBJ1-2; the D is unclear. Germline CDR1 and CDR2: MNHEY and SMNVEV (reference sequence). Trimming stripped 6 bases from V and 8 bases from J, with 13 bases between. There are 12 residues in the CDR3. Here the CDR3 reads CASRDTAIGYTF. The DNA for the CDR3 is TGTGCCAGCAGAGACACAGCGATAGGCTACACCTTC.

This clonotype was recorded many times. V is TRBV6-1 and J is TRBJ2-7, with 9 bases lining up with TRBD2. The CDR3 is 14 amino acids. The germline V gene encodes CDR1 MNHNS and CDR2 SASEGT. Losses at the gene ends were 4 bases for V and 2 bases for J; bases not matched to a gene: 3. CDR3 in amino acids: CASSGTSDPYEQYF. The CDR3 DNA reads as TGTGCCAGCAGTGGGACTAGCGATCCCTACGAGCAGTACTTC.

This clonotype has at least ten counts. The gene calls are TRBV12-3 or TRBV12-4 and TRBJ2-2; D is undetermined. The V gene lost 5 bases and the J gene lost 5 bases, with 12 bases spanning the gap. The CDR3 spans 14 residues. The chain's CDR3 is CASSLAPWTGELFF. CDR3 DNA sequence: TGTGCCAGCAGTCTCGCCCCCTGGACCGGGGAGCTGTTTTTT.

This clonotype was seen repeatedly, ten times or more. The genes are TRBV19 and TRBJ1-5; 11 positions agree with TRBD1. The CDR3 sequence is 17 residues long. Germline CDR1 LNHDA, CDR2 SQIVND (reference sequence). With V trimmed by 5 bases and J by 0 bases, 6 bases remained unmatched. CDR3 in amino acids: CASSPRDRGYSNQPQHF. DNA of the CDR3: TGTGCCAGTAGTCCCCGGGACAGGGGGTATAGCAATCAGCCCCAGCATTTT.

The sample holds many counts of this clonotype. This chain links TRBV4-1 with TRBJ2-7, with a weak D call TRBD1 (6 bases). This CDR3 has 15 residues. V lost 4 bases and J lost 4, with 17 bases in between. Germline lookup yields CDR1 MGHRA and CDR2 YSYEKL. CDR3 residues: CASSRAPDRIYEQYF. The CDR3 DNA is TGCGCCAGCAGCCGAGCGCCGGACAGAATTTACGAGCAGTACTTC.

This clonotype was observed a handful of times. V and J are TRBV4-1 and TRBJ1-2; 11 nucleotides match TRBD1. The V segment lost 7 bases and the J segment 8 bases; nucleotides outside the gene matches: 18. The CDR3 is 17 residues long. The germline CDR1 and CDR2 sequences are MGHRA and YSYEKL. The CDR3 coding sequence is TGCGCCAGCACCTCCGTCTTGCTCGGACAGGGGGCGGAGGGCTACACCTTC. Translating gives CASTSVLLGQGAEGYTF.